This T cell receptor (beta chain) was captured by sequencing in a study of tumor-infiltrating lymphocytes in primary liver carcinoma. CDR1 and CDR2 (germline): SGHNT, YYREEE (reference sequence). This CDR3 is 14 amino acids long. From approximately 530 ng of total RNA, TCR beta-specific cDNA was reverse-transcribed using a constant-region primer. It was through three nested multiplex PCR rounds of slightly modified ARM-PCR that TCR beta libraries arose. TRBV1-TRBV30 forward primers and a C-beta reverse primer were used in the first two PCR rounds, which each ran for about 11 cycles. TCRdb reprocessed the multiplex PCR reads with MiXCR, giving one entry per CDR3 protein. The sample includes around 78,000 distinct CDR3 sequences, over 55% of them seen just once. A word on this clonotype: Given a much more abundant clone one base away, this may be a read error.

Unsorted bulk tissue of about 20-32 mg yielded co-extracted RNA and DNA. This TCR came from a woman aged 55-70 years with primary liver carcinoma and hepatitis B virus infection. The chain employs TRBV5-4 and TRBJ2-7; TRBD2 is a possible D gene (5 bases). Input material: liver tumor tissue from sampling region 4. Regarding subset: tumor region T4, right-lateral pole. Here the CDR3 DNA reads TGTGCCATCAGCCGGGGTCGGGGATGGTACGAGCAGTACTTC. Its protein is CAISRGRGWYEQYF.